The entry below gives a single TCR beta chain sequence along with its context. This clone's antigen is unknown. One base away there is no much larger clone; base qualities are not given. In this study, focal radiation therapy paired with CTLA-4 blockade (ipilimumab) was tested in patients who had chemo-refractory metastatic non-small-cell lung cancer. The entry originates in a study of radiotherapy plus CTLA-4 blockade in lung cancer (dated by TCRdb to the late 2010s). For the wider study: Among the enrolled patients, about 19% had an objective response, and around 31% reached disease control. Overall study outcomes, separate from this receptor: Increased serum interferon-beta after radiation, together with early dynamic changes in blood T cell clones, were reported to be the strongest predictors of response. After treatment with radiotherapy and ipilimumab, TCR clones that originated in tumors expanded in peripheral blood.

The library was built by means of the immunoSEQ multiplex PCR assay. The table was pulled from immuneACCESS by TCRdb, which kept in-frame rearrangements only. Such tables lose some clones; where checked, under half of the loss comes from unresolved V genes, and the rest has no known cause. The sample table lists approximately 73,000 clones, around 90% of them with a count of one. The ten largest make up about 38% of the sample. Source: peripheral blood, taken from a patient treated with radiotherapy plus ipilimumab. This clonotype originated in a human donor with non-small cell lung cancer that progressed on radiotherapy plus ipilimumab.

The DNA sequence is TGCGCCAGCAGCCAAAGACTCGGACAGGGGGCGCTTCTCGGGGAGCTGTTTTTT. This codes for CASSQRLGQGALLGELFF. This chain joins TRBV4-1 to TRBJ2-2, with 11 junctional bases fitting TRBD1. V and J are trimmed by 2 bases and 7 bases, and the gene matches miss 12 bases of the junction. The germline V gene yields MGHRA for CDR1 and YSYEKL for CDR2. There are 18 amino acids in the CDR3, from cysteine to phenylalanine inclusive. Only the CDR3 portion is preserved as DNA: 54 bases, with reading frame beginning at the first base.